Listed here are 9 T cell receptor beta chains from one sample, sequenced in a study of T cells in Graves' hyperthyroidism and ophthalmopathy. There were TCR beta CDR3 regions amplified from RNA transcripts. RT-PCR in the first round (using the HTBI primer set) targeted the TCR CDR3. MiXCR, run by TCRdb on the multiplex PCR reads, gives a single entry per CDR3 protein. This table has nearly 600,000 distinct CDR3 sequences, 14% appearing once. Sequenced material: blood. Receptors were obtained from a young woman with Graves' ophthalmopathy.

Remarks on this clonotype: A read error may produce the germline difference seen at one junction end. The rearrangement joins TRBV9 to TRBJ2-5; no firm D call. CDR3 size: 13 residues. CDR1 SGDLS and CDR2 YYNGEE come from the germline V gene. CDR3 nucleotides: TGTGCCGGCAGCGTTAGGTACCAAGAGACCCAGTACTTC. This codes for CAGSVRYQETQYF.

The rearrangement uses TRBV7-9 and TRBJ2-5, with TRBD1 matching over 9 bases. This CDR3 contains 15 residues. CDR1 is SEHNR, CDR2 FQNEAQ, per germline (reference sequence). V gave up 5 bases and J gave up 2 bases; unmatched junction bases: 6. CDR3 amino acids: CASSPRGQGQETQYF. CDR3 in DNA: TGTGCCAGCAGCCCGCGAGGACAGGGGCAAGAGACCCAGTACTTC. Full variable domain (missing parts from reference TRBV7-9 and TRBJ2-5): DTGVSQNPRHKITKRGQNVTFRCDPISEHNRLYWYRQTLGQGPEFLTYFQNEAQLEKSRLLSDRFSAERPKGSFSTLEIQRTEQGDSAMYLCASSPRGQGQETQYFGPGTRLLVL.

This clonotype has ten or more counts. V gene TRBV28 combines with J gene TRBJ1-2, with D possibly being TRBD1 (6 bases). Germline CDR1 is MDHEN and CDR2 is SYDVKM. Trimming removed 7 bases from V and 5 bases from J, with 14 bases in between. This CDR3 has 13 amino acids. The CDR3 DNA sequence: TGTGCCAGCACCATGGACAGCCCGTATGGCTACACCTTC. Amino acid sequence: CASTMDSPYGYTF.

This clonotype was picked up many times. V is TRBV14 and J is TRBJ1-1; tentatively, D is TRBD1 (6 bases). The CDR3 totals 13 residues. V was cut by 4 bases and J by 6 bases, with 12 bases left in between. Germline values: CDR1 SGHDN, CDR2 FVKESK. The CDR3 DNA reads TGTGCCAGCAGCCCGCCAGGGGTATCTGAAGCTTTCTTT. Amino acids: CASSPPGVSEAFF.

This clonotype was detected many times. The genes are TRBV10-3 and TRBJ2-3; D unresolved. CDR3 size: 13 residues. Germline CDR1 is ENHRY and CDR2 is SYGVKD. V was clipped by 11 bases and J by 1 base, with 13 bases between them. Written as DNA, the CDR3 is TGTGCCTTGAGCCCTTCGGGCACAGATACGCAGTATTTT. It specifies CALSPSGTDTQYF.

V is TRBV27 and J is TRBJ2-2; TRBD1 agrees at 7 bases. Germline V gene sequence: CDR1 MNHEY, CDR2 SMNVEV (reference sequence). The CDR3 is 16 amino acids. V trimming: 5 bases; J trimming: 4 bases; junction bases outside the gene matches: 10. This chain's CDR3 is CASSPTGRGRTGELFF. In nucleotides, the CDR3 is TGTGCCAGCAGTCCGACCGGAAGGGGGCGCACCGGGGAGCTGTTTTTT.

This clonotype was counted many times. The J gene is TRBJ2-4, the V gene TRBV20-1, with 8 bases fitting TRBD1. CDR1 DFQATT and CDR2 SNEGSKA come from the germline V gene (reference sequence). The CDR3 runs 16 residues. Losses at the gene ends were 0 bases for V and 0 bases for J; bases not matched to a gene: 4. The CDR3 reads CSARDTRGLAKNIQYF. In DNA, the CDR3 is TGCAGTGCTAGAGATACCAGGGGGCTAGCCAAAAACATTCAGTACTTC.

The J gene is TRBJ2-6, the V gene TRBV4-2; D could derive from TRBD1 or TRBD2 (5 bases each). V gave up 1 base and J gave up 3 bases, with 10 bases separating them. Germline loops: CDR1 LGHNA, CDR2 YNFKEQ. The CDR3 is 16 amino acids. The CDR3 DNA follows: TGTGCCAGCAGCCAAGTGGGGGTCGGTGGGGCCAACGTCCTGACTTTC. Its translation is CASSQVGVGGANVLTF.

Regarding this clonotype: Being one base from a much bigger clone, this may be a read error. This sequence joins TRBV3-1 and TRBJ1-5; the D is unclear. Germline V lookup: CDR1 LGHDT, CDR2 YNNKEL (reference sequence). This CDR3 has 14 amino acids. CDR3 coding DNA: TGTGCCAACAGCCTCTCTATAAGCGGGCAGCCCCAGCATTTT. This translates into CANSLSISGQPQHF. The full variable domain, completed using reference TRBV3-1 and TRBJ1-5, is DTAVSQTPKYLVTQMGNDKSIKCEQNLGHDTMYWYKQDSKKFLKIMFSYNNKELIINETVPNRFSPKSPDKAHLNLHINSLELGDSAVYFCANSLSISGQPQHFGDGTRLSIL.